Listed below are T cell receptor beta chains from one sample, sequenced in a study of shared T cell receptors in the human thymus. The table came from immunoSEQ multiplex PCR; TCRdb's copy has only in-frame clones and leaves some out. In the table there are hundreds of thousands of clones, around 93% of which are singletons. The sequenced material came from thymocytes. The source is a human donor. Each CDR3 is given with its conserved first and last residue.

v_call: TRBV10-3
j_call: TRBJ1-1
cdr3_aa: CAIARQEPPYTEAFF

v_call: TRBV7-9
j_call: TRBJ2-7
cdr3_aa: CASSLTGSAYEQYF

v_call: TRBV5-6
j_call: TRBJ2-7
cdr3_aa: CASSLRRPGDEQYF

v_call: TRBV5-1
j_call: TRBJ2-3
cdr3_aa: CASSHQNSPNRGTSSTDTQYF

v_call: TRBV7-8
j_call: TRBJ1-3
cdr3_aa: CASSASGTSPSGNTIYF

v_call: TRBV19
j_call: TRBJ1-1
cdr3_aa: CASSWGAANTEAFF

v_call: TRBV27
j_call: TRBJ2-3
cdr3_aa: CASSSGPGTGDTDTQYF

v_call: TRBV11-2
j_call: TRBJ2-3
cdr3_aa: CASSLGQGKRTDTQYF

v_call: TRBV6-5
j_call: TRBJ2-2
cdr3_aa: CASGGLTGELFF

v_call: TRBV21-1
j_call: TRBJ2-7
cdr3_aa: CASSTPGTSSYEQYF

v_call: TRBV18
j_call: TRBJ1-3
cdr3_aa: CASSTIQGMGNTIYF

v_call: TRBV4-1
j_call: TRBJ2-3
cdr3_aa: CASSQDRAGDTQYF

v_call: TRBV11-3
j_call: TRBJ2-2
cdr3_aa: CASSLTLGAGRGTGELFF

v_call: TRBV2
j_call: TRBJ2-3
cdr3_aa: CASSEATPMATDTQYF

v_call: TRBV7-4
j_call: TRBJ2-1
cdr3_aa: CASSIPDRGRDNEQFF

v_call: TRBV11-3
j_call: TRBJ2-3
cdr3_aa: CASSSAPAGGPDTQYF

v_call: TRBV9
j_call: TRBJ2-3
cdr3_aa: CASSVDYTGTSVGDTQYF

v_call: TRBV19
j_call: TRBJ1-1
cdr3_aa: CASSPGQGLVPAFF

v_call: TRBV20-1
j_call: TRBJ2-3
cdr3_aa: CSASPSDTQYF

v_call: TRBV2
j_call: TRBJ2-1
cdr3_aa: CASSEGLAGDEQFF

v_call: TRBV11-2
j_call: TRBJ2-3
cdr3_aa: CASSLVSPSGPADTQYF

v_call: TRBV4-1
j_call: TRBJ2-1
cdr3_aa: CASKGDEQFF

v_call: TRBV6-5
j_call: TRBJ2-7
cdr3_aa: CASQGTSLADYEQYF

v_call: TRBV4-1
j_call: TRBJ1-2
cdr3_aa: CASSQVIRGYGYTF

v_call: TRBV15
j_call: TRBJ1-1
cdr3_aa: CATSGNTEAFF

v_call: TRBV28
j_call: TRBJ1-1
cdr3_aa: CASSPAGLRAFF

v_call: TRBV27
j_call: TRBJ2-3
cdr3_aa: CASSFPGQGPSTDTQYF

v_call: TRBV27
j_call: TRBJ1-3
cdr3_aa: CASRIRATGGNTIYF

v_call: TRBV29-1
j_call: TRBJ2-1
cdr3_aa: CSVVFRTHRSYNEQFF